The source of this T cell receptor (beta chain) is a study of shared clonotypes between healthy human individuals. General study findings and limits: Only blood was sampled; tissue repertoires likely differ.

CDR1 MDHEN and CDR2 SYDVKM come from the germline V gene. The CDR3 spans 17 residues. Germline trimming cut 5 bases from V and 9 bases from J; bases unmatched to any gene: 10. As regards this clone: Its antigen is unidentified.

Under the authors' procedure: Filtering differed for immunoSEQ, which gave only junction sequences without quality scores. Assay: immunoSEQ multiplex PCR; the TCRdb copy retains only in-frame clones and omits some. V and J calls plus clone size are reproduced from that table; the DNA served to infer D and trimming. The sample comprises approximately 480,000 clones, about 80% of which are singletons, and roughly an eighth rests with the top ten. Healthy adults negative for HIV, lacking recent acute infections or vaccinations, served as donors. Donors, without exception, were Caucasian adults residing in Nashville, Tennessee.

The material sequenced was PBMCs. The sequence derives from a woman aged 40 to 50 in good health. Some clones in this sample may be carry-over from other donors' samples. V and J are TRBV28 and TRBJ2-1; TRBD2 matches at 16 bases. In DNA, the CDR3 is TGTGCCAGCAGTGGGACTAGCGGGAGGGCCCCTAGGTTTGAGCAGTTCTTC. Translation gives CASSGTSGRAPRFEQFF.